This T cell receptor (beta chain) derives from a study of T cell responses to AZD1222 COVID-19 vaccine. Findings of the study overall: Samples come after the peak T cell response, not at day 14. White British people made up most donors, females outnumbered males, and clonal diversity was possibly underestimated. Vaccine-associated CD4 TCRs spanned spike, dominant at 160-218 and 743-854.

Profiled with immunoSEQ multiplex PCR; TCRdb holds only in-frame clones, not every one. The data show roughly 140,000 clones, approximately 90% seen once. Germline CDR1 SSHAT, CDR2 FNYEAQ (reference sequence). The CDR3 covers 17 residues. On this clone: The antigen remains undetermined. One end of the junction fails to match germline, which may point to a read error.

This sample comprised peripheral blood, obtained on day 0 of AZD1222 vaccination. This clonotype was obtained from an adult in good health. This chain joins TRBV7-7 and TRBJ2-7; D is perhaps TRBD2 (5 bases). CDR3 loop: CASSLGPSPASPYEQYF. CDR3 DNA: TGTGCTAGCAGCTTAGGTCCTAGCCCAGCGAGCCCCTACGAGCAGTACTTC.